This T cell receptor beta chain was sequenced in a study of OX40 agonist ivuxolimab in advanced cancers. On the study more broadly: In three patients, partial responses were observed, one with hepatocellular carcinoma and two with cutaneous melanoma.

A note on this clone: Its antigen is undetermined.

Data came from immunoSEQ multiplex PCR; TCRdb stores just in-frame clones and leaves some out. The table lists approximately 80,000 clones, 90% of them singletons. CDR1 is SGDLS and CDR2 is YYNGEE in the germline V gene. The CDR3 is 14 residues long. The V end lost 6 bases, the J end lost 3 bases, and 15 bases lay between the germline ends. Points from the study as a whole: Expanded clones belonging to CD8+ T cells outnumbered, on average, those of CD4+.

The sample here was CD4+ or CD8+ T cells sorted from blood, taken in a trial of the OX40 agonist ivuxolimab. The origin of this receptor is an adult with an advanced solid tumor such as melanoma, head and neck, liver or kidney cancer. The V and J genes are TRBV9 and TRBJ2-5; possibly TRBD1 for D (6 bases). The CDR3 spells CASNPGQSKETQYF. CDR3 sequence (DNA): TGTGCCAGCAATCCTGGACAGTCAAAAGAGACCCAGTACTTC.